The rows below give T cell receptor beta chains drawn from one sample of a study of siplizumab effects on memory and regulatory T cells. Assay used: immunoSEQ multiplex PCR; TCRdb lists only in-frame clones, some missing. Of just under 85,000 clones in the sample, approximately 86% are singletons; the top ten hold more than 1.5%. The sequenced sample was Tregs sorted from blood. The receptors come from a human donor in good health. CDR3s include the opening cysteine and the closing phenylalanine or tryptophan. The order of the fields is clone size, J gene, D gene, V gene, CDR3 protein, CDR3 DNA. D genes are given only for firm matches. Clone size appears in some rows only: once, few, many, or a class for an expanded clone.

>NA|TRBJ1-4|NA|TRBV5-4
CASSRGGTNEKLFF
TGTGCCAGCAGCCGAGGGGGAACTAATGAAAAACTGTTTTTT
>NA|TRBJ2-6|TRBD1|TRBV9
CASSATGMANVLTF
TGTGCCAGCAGCGCGACAGGGATGGCCAACGTCCTGACTTTC
>NA|TRBJ1-1|NA|TRBV1
CTSSQDPIWDRIAKSNTEAFF
TGCACCAGCAGCCAAGATCCGATTTGGGACAGAATTGCTAAATCTAACACTGAAGCTTTCTTT
>NA|TRBJ2-3|TRBD2|TRBV19
CASSIVKRGPTDTQYF
TGTGCCAGTAGTATAGTAAAGCGGGGCCCCACAGATACGCAGTATTTT
>NA|TRBJ2-1|TRBD2|TRBV6-5
CASSAQAGTYNEQFF
TGTGCCAGCAGCGCCCAAGCGGGAACCTACAATGAGCAGTTCTTC
>NA|TRBJ2-1|TRBD2|TRBV28
CASSLWIAGGNNEQFF
TGTGCCAGCAGTTTATGGATAGCGGGGGGAAATAATGAGCAGTTCTTC
>NA|TRBJ1-6|NA|TRBV7-9
CASAQALSSYNSPLHF
TGTGCCAGTGCCCAGGCCCTCAGCTCCTATAATTCACCCCTCCACTTT
>once|TRBJ2-2|TRBD1|TRBV19
CASSIYRTGASTGELFF
TGTGCCAGTAGTATATATCGGACAGGGGCTTCCACCGGGGAGCTGTTTTTT
>NA|TRBJ1-3|NA|TRBV19
CASSREAGNTIYF
TGTGCCAGTTCGAGGGAGGCTGGAAACACCATATATTTT
>NA|TRBJ1-5|TRBD1|TRBV30
CAWKNRGDQPQHF
TGTGCCTGGAAAAACAGGGGGGATCAGCCCCAGCATTTT
>NA|TRBJ1-4|NA|TRBV6-5
CASSSATNEKLFF
TGTGCCAGCAGCAGCGCAACTAATGAAAAACTGTTTTTT
>NA|TRBJ1-2|TRBD1|TRBV6-1
CASRGTAYYGYTF
TGTGCCAGCAGGGGGACAGCATACTATGGCTACACCTTC
>few|TRBJ2-1|NA|TRBV4-1
CASSQLLIAVNNEQFF
TGCGCCAGCAGCCAACTCTTAATAGCGGTGAACAATGAGCAGTTCTTC
>NA|TRBJ1-1|TRBD1|TRBV28
CASNRGNTEAFF
TGTGCCAGCAACAGGGGCAACACTGAAGCTTTCTTT
>NA|TRBJ1-6|NA|TRBV30
CAWSVEYNSPLHF
TGTGCCTGGAGTGTGGAGTATAATTCACCCCTCCACTTT
>NA|TRBJ1-1|NA|TRBV2
CASSARGGTNTEAFF
TGTGCCAGCAGTGCCAGGGGAGGTACGAACACTGAAGCTTTCTTT
>NA|TRBJ2-3|NA|TRBV5-4
CASSLVGGTSTDTQYF
TGTGCCAGCAGCTTGGTGGGGGGAACTAGCACAGATACGCAGTATTTT
>NA|TRBJ2-3|NA|TRBV4-1
CASSPTQARGADTQYF
TGCGCCAGCAGCCCAACCCAAGCCCGCGGCGCAGATACGCAGTATTTT
>NA|TRBJ2-5|TRBD1|TRBV5-1
CASSHGTALKETQYF
TGCGCCAGCAGCCATGGGACAGCCCTCAAAGAGACCCAGTACTTC
>NA|TRBJ1-2|TRBD1|TRBV28
CASSYSTGSYGYTF
TGTGCCAGCAGTTACTCGACAGGGAGCTATGGCTACACCTTC
>NA|TRBJ1-6|NA|TRBV4-1
CASSQEWGLPAGNSPLHF
TGCGCCAGCAGCCAAGAATGGGGACTCCCTGCAGGGAATTCACCCCTCCACTTT
>NA|TRBJ2-3|NA|TRBV19
CASSTTFTDTQYF
TGTGCCAGTAGTACAACATTCACAGATACGCAGTATTTT
>once|TRBJ2-1|TRBD1|TRBV6-4
CASSRTGTGAYNEQFF
TGTGCCAGCAGCCGCACCGGGACAGGGGCCTACAATGAGCAGTTCTTC
>NA|TRBJ1-2|NA|TRBV25-1
CASTRPRGARNYGYTF
TGTGCCAGCACCCGCCCGAGGGGGGCGCGTAACTATGGCTACACCTTC
>few|TRBJ2-3|TRBD2|TRBV10-3
CAIRPTSGGSEASTDTQYF
TGTGCCATCAGACCGACTAGCGGGGGGTCCGAGGCTAGCACAGATACGCAGTATTTT
>NA|TRBJ1-3|NA|TRBV4-3
CASSHDFSGNTIYF
TGCGCCAGCAGCCACGACTTCTCTGGAAACACCATATATTTT
>NA|TRBJ1-5|NA|TRBV2
CASRQGWEQPQHF
TGTGCCAGCAGACAGGGATGGGAGCAGCCCCAGCATTTT
>NA|TRBJ2-1|NA|TRBV19
CASNRGGIYEQFF
TGTGCCAGTAACCGAGGGGGAATCTATGAGCAGTTCTTC
>NA|TRBJ2-3|NA|TRBV10-1
CASTSSLGGATPVSTDTQYF
TGCGCCAGCACCTCGTCGTTGGGGGGGGCGACACCAGTGAGCACAGATACGCAGTATTTT
>NA|TRBJ1-3|NA|TRBV28
CASSLIRVAGFGNTIYF
TGTGCCAGCAGTTTGATCCGTGTCGCGGGTTTTGGAAACACCATATATTTT
>NA|TRBJ2-7|NA|TRBV7-2
CASSFVGPTYEQYF
TGTGCCAGCAGCTTCGTGGGACCCACCTACGAGCAGTACTTC
>NA|TRBJ1-3|NA|TRBV7-2
CASSLGAPIRNTIYF
TGTGCCAGCAGCTTAGGCGCACCAATAAGAAACACCATATATTTT
>few|TRBJ1-6|NA|TRBV25-1
CASSVIQNSPLHF
TGTGCCAGCAGTGTTATACAGAATTCACCCCTCCACTTT
>NA|TRBJ1-5|NA|TRBV13
CASSSRQEPQHF
TGTGCCAGCAGCTCCAGGCAGGAGCCCCAGCATTTT
>NA|TRBJ2-2|NA|TRBV6-5
CASSYSPGTTAGELFF
TGTGCCAGCAGTTACTCCCCCGGGACAACTGCCGGGGAGCTGTTTTTT
>NA|TRBJ2-7|TRBD1|TRBV19
CASRRQGRVGEQYF
TGTGCCAGTAGGAGACAGGGCAGGGTAGGGGAGCAGTACTTC
>NA|TRBJ1-1|NA|TRBV30
CAWSYFGSRAEAFF
TGTGCCTGGAGTTACTTCGGGAGCCGCGCTGAAGCTTTCTTT
>NA|TRBJ2-2|TRBD1|TRBV6-5
CASRGQVGHGELFF
TGTGCCAGCAGAGGACAGGTGGGGCACGGGGAGCTGTTTTTT
>NA|TRBJ2-7|NA|TRBV25-1
CASSEGGGGTYEQYF
TGTGCCAGCAGTGAAGGGGGGGGCGGGACCTACGAGCAGTACTTC